This T cell receptor beta chain was identified during a study of T-cell memory formation after mild COVID-19. About the research overall: In these data, TCR clusters were largely donor specific. Findings of the study overall: A second wave expanding day 15 to 37 was CD4+-biased; contracting clones were balanced. Cross-reactive memory apparently joined, as some responding clones appeared in pre-infection memory.

The length of the CDR3 is 16 residues. Looked up from germline, CDR1 is MNHEY and CDR2 is SVGAGI. TCRdb reprocessed the 5' RACE reads via MiXCR and lists one record per CDR3 protein. Here the sample spans 300,000 to 350,000 distinct CDR3 sequences, approximately 19% being singletons. This clonotype has just a few counts. Its specificity is not known. At one end, the junction sequence differs from germline, possibly due to a read error. The receptor comes from a man between 18 and 35 years old who had mild COVID-19 (a few samples of this study predate the infection). Cell type and time point are not known. The genes are TRBV6-5 and TRBJ2-5, with a tentative D call TRBD2 (5 bases). The sequenced sample consisted of PBMCs or a T cell subset sorted from them (not recorded which). CDR3 loop: CASSHSTGTPQETQYF. For the CDR3, the DNA is TGTGCCAGCAGTCACTCTACGGGAACGCCTCAAGAGACCCAGTACTTC.